The count of the clone carrying this T cell receptor (beta chain) is one. The data are from a study of blood T cell repertoires in COVID-19. Looking at the study overall: Sites across the United States, Italy and Spain contributed samples from acute and convalescent COVID-19.

Germline lookup yields CDR1 MNHEY and CDR2 SVGAGI. The CDR3 covers 15 residues. Trimming took 8 bases from V and 0 from J, leaving 17 bases between them. The method was immunoSEQ multiplex PCR; TCRdb's version includes in-frame clones alone and lacks a portion of them. The sample contains tens of thousands of clones, 91% of which appear only once. The clonotype originates from a human donor in a cohort sampled during active COVID-19. The chain uses TRBV6-5 and TRBJ2-7; D possibly corresponds to TRBD2 (7 bases). Sequencing was carried out using peripheral blood. The CDR3 DNA is TGTGCCAGCGGGGGCGGGACTACCTTCTCCTACGAGCAGTACTTC. Translating it yields CASGGGTTFSYEQYF.